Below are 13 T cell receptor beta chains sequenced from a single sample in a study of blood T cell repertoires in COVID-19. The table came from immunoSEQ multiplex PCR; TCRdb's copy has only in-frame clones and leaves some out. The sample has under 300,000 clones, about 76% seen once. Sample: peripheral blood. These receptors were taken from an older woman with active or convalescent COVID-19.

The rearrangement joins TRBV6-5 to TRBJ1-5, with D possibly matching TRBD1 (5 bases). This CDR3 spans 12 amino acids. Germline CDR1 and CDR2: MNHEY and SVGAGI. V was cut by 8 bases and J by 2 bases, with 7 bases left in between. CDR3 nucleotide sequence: TGTGCCAGCCAGGGTGGCAATCAGCCCCAGCATTTT. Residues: CASQGGNQPQHF.

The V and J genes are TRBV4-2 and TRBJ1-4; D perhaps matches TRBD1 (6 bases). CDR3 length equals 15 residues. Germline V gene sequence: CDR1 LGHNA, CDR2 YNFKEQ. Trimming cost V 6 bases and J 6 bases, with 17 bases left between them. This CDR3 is CASSSRTEIDEKLFF. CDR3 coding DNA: TGTGCCAGCAGTTCCAGGACAGAAATAGATGAAAAACTGTTTTTT.

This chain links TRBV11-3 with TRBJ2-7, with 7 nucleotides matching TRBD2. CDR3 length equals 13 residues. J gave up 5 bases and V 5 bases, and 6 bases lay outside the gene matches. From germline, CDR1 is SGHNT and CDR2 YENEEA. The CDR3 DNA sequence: TGTGCCAGCAGCCCCCGGGACTACGACGAGCAGTACTTC. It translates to CASSPRDYDEQYF.

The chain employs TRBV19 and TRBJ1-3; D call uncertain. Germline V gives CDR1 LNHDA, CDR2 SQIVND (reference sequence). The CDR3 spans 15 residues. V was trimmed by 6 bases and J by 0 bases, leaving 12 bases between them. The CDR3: CASRGGQISGNTIYF. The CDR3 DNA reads TGTGCCAGTAGAGGAGGTCAGATCTCTGGAAACACCATATATTTT.

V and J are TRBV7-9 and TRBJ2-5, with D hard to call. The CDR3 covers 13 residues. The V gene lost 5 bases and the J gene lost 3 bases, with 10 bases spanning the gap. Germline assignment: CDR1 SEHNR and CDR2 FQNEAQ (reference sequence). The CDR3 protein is CASSRYSEETQYF. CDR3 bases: TGTGCCAGCAGCCGTTACTCTGAAGAGACCCAGTACTTC.

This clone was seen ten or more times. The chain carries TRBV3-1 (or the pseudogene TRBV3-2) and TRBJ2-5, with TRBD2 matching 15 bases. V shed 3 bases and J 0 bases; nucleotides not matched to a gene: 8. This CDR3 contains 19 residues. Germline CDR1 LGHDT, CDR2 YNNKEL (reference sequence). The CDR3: CASSHGGLAGGRDQETQYF. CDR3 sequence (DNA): TGTGCCAGCAGCCATGGAGGACTAGCGGGGGGGAGGGACCAAGAGACCCAGTACTTC.

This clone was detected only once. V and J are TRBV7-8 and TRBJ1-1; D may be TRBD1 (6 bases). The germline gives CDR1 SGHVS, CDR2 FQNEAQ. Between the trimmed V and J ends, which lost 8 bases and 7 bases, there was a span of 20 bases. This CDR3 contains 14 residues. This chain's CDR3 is CASHRGATSGEAFF. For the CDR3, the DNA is TGTGCCAGCCATCGGGGGGCCACCAGTGGTGAAGCTTTCTTT.

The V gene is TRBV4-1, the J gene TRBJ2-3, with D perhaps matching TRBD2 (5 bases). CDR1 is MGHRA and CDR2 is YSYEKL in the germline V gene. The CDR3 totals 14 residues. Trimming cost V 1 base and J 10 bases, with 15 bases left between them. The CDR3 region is CASSQAGNLGSQYF. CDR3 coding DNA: TGCGCCAGCAGCCAAGCGGGGAACCTCGGATCGCAGTATTTT.

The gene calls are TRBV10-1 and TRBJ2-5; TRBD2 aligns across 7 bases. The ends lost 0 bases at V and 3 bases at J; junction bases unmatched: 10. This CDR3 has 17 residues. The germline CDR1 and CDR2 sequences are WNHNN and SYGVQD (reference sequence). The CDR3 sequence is CASSESFGRGGEETQYF. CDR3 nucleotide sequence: TGCGCCAGCAGTGAGTCATTTGGTCGGGGAGGGGAAGAGACCCAGTACTTC.

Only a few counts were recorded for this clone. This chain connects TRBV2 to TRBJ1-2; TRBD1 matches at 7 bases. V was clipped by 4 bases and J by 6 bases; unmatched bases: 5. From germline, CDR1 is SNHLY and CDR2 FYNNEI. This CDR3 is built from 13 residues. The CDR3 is CASSVTGDDGYTF. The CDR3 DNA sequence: TGTGCCAGCAGTGTAACAGGGGATGATGGCTACACCTTC.

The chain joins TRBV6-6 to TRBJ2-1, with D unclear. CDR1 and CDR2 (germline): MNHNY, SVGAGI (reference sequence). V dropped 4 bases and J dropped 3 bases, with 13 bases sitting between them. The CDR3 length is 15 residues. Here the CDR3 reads CASSSIPGSYNEQFF. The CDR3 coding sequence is TGTGCCAGCAGTTCCATCCCTGGCAGCTACAATGAGCAGTTCTTC.

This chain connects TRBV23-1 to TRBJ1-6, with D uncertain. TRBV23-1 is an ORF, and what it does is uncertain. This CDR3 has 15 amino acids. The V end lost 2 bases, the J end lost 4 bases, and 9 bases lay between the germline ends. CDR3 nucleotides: TGCGCCAGCAGTCAACGTAGCACGTATAATTCACCCCTCCACTTT. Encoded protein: CASSQRSTYNSPLHF.

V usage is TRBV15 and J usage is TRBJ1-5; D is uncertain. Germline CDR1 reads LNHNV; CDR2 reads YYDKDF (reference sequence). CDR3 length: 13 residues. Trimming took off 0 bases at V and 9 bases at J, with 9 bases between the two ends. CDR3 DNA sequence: TGTGCCACCAGCAGAGATGTAGCGTGGCCCCAGCATTTT. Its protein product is CATSRDVAWPQHF.